The clone carrying this T cell receptor beta chain has a count of ten or more. What it binds is not known. This entry is derived from a study of read filtering for tumor transcriptome and immune sequencing. The wider study: Revised staging placed eight or nine patients in R-ISS I, 15 to 20 in II, more than 5 in III.

Every patient had bone marrow sampled while the disease was active. Findings and caveats of the study: This fraction held mixed bone marrow immune cells after CD138-negative sorting.

The germline CDR1 and CDR2 sequences are LGHDT and YNNKEL (reference sequence). The V end was cut by 6 bases, the J end by 5 bases, with 16 bases between. The CDR3 is 14 amino acids. This library used 300 to 450 ng RNA and molecular barcoded adaptors spanning alpha/delta and beta/gamma chains. TCRdb re-called the reads through MiXCR, storing one row per CDR3 protein. This repertoire shows about 47,000 distinct CDR3 sequences, about an eighth found once; its top ten account for about 15%. The specimen was a population of CD138-negative cells sorted from bone marrow. The source is a donor over 35 with multiple myeloma. This sequence joins TRBV3-1 and TRBJ2-5; weak D call: TRBD2 (6 bases). The CDR3 reads CASREYGSEETQYF. CDR3 bases: TGTGCCAGCAGAGAATACGGGAGCGAGGAGACCCAGTACTTC.